This T cell receptor beta chain was retrieved from a study of cytomegalovirus exposure and HLA in healthy donors (dated 2017 in TCRdb). Some background on the complete study: In an earlier analysis of fewer than 750 of the donors, less than 350 Gb of sequence data and some 100 million unique TCR beta sequences from about 180 million T cells were reported. An early release that covered about 640 HLA-typed donors contained about 300 gigabases of sequencing data and about 93 million unique TCR sequences. Among the approximately 400 genotyped donors, 75% to 90% belonged to the genetic ancestry cluster associated with self-reported Caucasian donors. The study was designed to test whether signatures of past pathogen exposure could be identified by cataloging public T cell receptors. The T cell repertoires of roughly 660 subjects were profiled by immunosequencing and related to cytomegalovirus serostatus. Besides the first cohort of 666 subjects, a separate validation cohort made up of 120 different subjects was used. The study combined high-throughput TCR immunosequencing, statistical association of individual TCRs with disease status, and machine learning to predict cytomegalovirus infection status. A later analysis re-examined previously published TCR beta repertoires from about 700 donors and added high-resolution HLA genotyping to investigate patterns of TCR occurrence. In the later analysis, no new phenotypic data were used to find candidate immune exposures; instead, reliance was placed on TCR beta sequences and their occurrence across donors. In an earlier analysis of over 550 of the donors, high-throughput TCR beta sequencing was used to judge whether each TCR beta V gene segment behaved as functional or pseudogenic. Donor age, sex, ethnicity and CMV serostatus were compiled alongside the repertoire data. Genome-wide SNP genotypes for about 65% of the roughly 670 donors were used in a later genetic analysis, which treated that subset as a discovery cohort. Every discovery cohort repertoire had been produced on one sequencing platform. Class I and class II HLA loci were covered by the typing at four-digit resolution. The number of donors typed differed by locus, with roughly 629-640 for A, B, C, DRB1 and DQB1, more than 500 for DQA1, 600 to 610 for DPA1, and some 440 for DPB1. Roughly 5 DR-DQ haplotypes were handled as single units for association and clustering, since linkage in the cohort was strong. On average, around 240,000 unique TCR beta nucleotide sequences were sequenced per donor among a few hundred genotyped donors of the cohort, with roughly 18% of those sequences being non-productive.

The cohort was made up of 500 to 800 healthy bone marrow donors. At the time of sampling, all cohort members were nominally healthy, though unrecorded immune exposures were likely present. The donor tested CMV seronegative, placing the donor among the 350 to 400 seronegative members of the cohort. Every donor gave a peripheral blood sample, and the peripheral blood mononuclear cells from that sample were used for TCR beta sequencing. Genomic DNA was extracted from the blood cell samples with the Qiagen DNeasy Blood Extraction Kit. As for this clone: The target of this receptor is not known. No quality values exist for individual bases; no much larger clone is one base distant.

Library preparation employed the immunoSEQ multiplex PCR assay. For the multiplex PCR, a mixture combining 60 forward primers for TCR Vbeta segments and 13 reverse primers for TCR Jbeta segments was used. The CDR3 region of rearranged TCR beta genes was amplified from genomic DNA with a multiplex PCR assay. The amplified TCR beta libraries were sequenced on the Illumina HiSeq System as 87-base-pair reads. On the study's bioinformatics: A later analysis counted approximately 74 million unique TCR beta chains across the roughly 700 repertoires, and 9 million to 14 million of these chains were shared by at least two donors. To remove PCR and sequencing errors, raw reads were error-corrected and collapsed into unique sequences using a nearest-neighbor algorithm that merged closely related sequences. Alignment of CDR3 sequences to IMGT reference sequences was used to assign V, D and J gene segments. For a sequence to be retained, a match of at least six nucleotides to both a V gene segment and a J gene segment was required. Rearrangements were called productive when the CDR3 lacked stop codons and stayed in frame with V and J; all others were non-productive. CDR3 was defined according to IMGT convention as the region running from the second conserved V-encoded cysteine to the conserved J-encoded phenylalanine. Sequences without an unambiguous match to a single V gene segment were excluded from the earlier analysis of approximately 600 of the donors. An earlier analysis of several hundred of the donors classified V segments as functional when productive rearrangements were above 56.7% and as segregating when the standard deviation between donors was above 5%. A statistical classification framework was built to diagnose cytomegalovirus status from the catalog of TCR beta chain sequences. V and J gene assignment, in a later analysis, came from comparing TCR nucleotide sequences with IMGT/GENE-DB human TR gene sequences. Using the TCRdist pipeline, a later analysis assigned CDR3 sequences along with most-parsimonious VDJ recombination scenarios. A later analysis defined each TCR beta chain by its CDR3 amino acid sequence plus V-gene family, and excluded reads lacking a unique V-gene family. To address suspected cross-contamination and a sequencing artifact, a later analysis removed 450 to 700 highly shared, low-generation-probability nucleotide sequences. In a later analysis, a clonal expansion index was calculated for each public chain from normalized within-repertoire ranks of inferred template counts. A later analysis computed generation probabilities with a VDJ recombination model fitted to out-of-frame rearrangements, and checked the results against IGoR. In a later analysis, hypergeometric tests were used to score TCR-TCR, TCR-HLA and TCR-CMV co-occurrence, with a repertoire-size bias correction applied to TCR pairs. To estimate false discovery rates, a later analysis permuted the HLA or CMV assignments 20 times. In a later analysis, co-occurring TCRs were grouped using DBSCAN, and TCRdist sequence similarity was added for clustering within HLA-allele-positive subsets. For co-occurrence clustering, repertoires with fewer than 30,000 or more than 120,000 public chains were excluded, along with a handful of repertoires with anomalous nucleotide sharing. Sourced from immuneACCESS, this table was stored by TCRdb with only in-frame sequences that have V and J called. A share of the clones is absent; for the studies checked, an unresolved V gene accounts for under half, and the remainder has no known explanation. V and J calls plus clone size are reproduced from that table; the DNA served to infer D and trimming. The sample table shows roughly 140,000 clones, and roughly four fifths are seen once. Around 1.4% of the sample is in the top ten clones.

Overall study results and their limits: Because counts were too low, roughly 18 rarely observed V segments, including chromosome 9 orphons, were left out of the earlier analysis of some 640 of the donors. At a false discovery rate of 0.05, a later analysis linked around 15,000 TCR beta sequences to specific HLA alleles. Most TCR sequences were observed very rarely across donors, whereas some public TCRs were present in many individuals. A cluster of highly shared sequence variants was judged likely to represent a technical artifact of the sequencing pipeline. It was suggested by the authors that the approach could potentially be generalized to other disease states and immunological phenotypes. Because HLA typing was unavailable for some donors at each locus, only the typed subset was used in association tests. A further reported finding was that TCR beta sequences accurately predicted the HLA-A and HLA-B alleles for most subjects in the first cohort. Correlated functional status among segregating V segments might reflect linkage disequilibrium, but an unknown experimental factor could not be ruled out. Assigning TCR associations to individual alleles was difficult when HLA alleles, especially DR and DQ, strongly co-occurred. Sequencing depth was assumed to be roughly uniform across donors in the presence/absence analyses, though that assumption may not hold. A later analysis found that HLA-associated TCR beta chains were more clonally expanded and had lower generation probabilities than equally common non-associated chains. In a later analysis, several top co-occurrence clusters were reported to appear linked to parvovirus B19, influenza, CMV and Epstein-Barr virus. A few of the identified cytomegalovirus-associated TCR beta chains were confirmed in vitro to be specific for cytomegalovirus antigens. The study listed 164 TCR beta chains as associated with cytomegalovirus. The classifier was reported to diagnose cytomegalovirus status with high specificity and sensitivity in both the original and validation cohorts. Compared with the approximately 700-donor mean, donors in an Asian-associated ancestry cluster had fewer N-insertions in productive TCRs, according to a later genetic analysis. For the cohort, immune exposure information was limited to CMV serostatus. Only TCR beta chains were sequenced in this cohort, and the absence of alpha or paired-chain data limited detectable features. A later genetic analysis associated a missense DCLRE1C variant with V-gene and J-gene trimming of TCR beta chains, and an independent cohort replicated the association. A later analysis found that most CMV-associated TCR beta chains appeared HLA-restricted, with HLA associations seemingly driven largely by CMV exposure. In a later analysis, TCR association rates were found to vary across HLA loci, with the most associated TCRs seen for DRB1 alleles and the fewest for HLA-C alleles. Broadly in line with IMGT annotations, most TCR beta V segments showed up in productive rearrangements about 87% or about 30% of the time in an earlier analysis of approximately 640 of the donors.

The receptor was isolated from a young man in good health and CMV-seronegative. Sequenced sample: PBMCs.

The CDR3: CASSLNLEAWSYEQYF. DNA sequence: TGCGCCAGCAGTTTAAACTTGGAAGCGTGGTCCTACGAGCAGTACTTC. The sequence joins TRBV5-1 to TRBJ2-7, with the D gene not confidently named. The CDR3 covers 16 residues, taking in both the cysteine and the phenylalanine. Here the CDR3 DNA is all that survives: 48 bases in frame from base 1. Trimming removed 5 bases from V and 1 base from J, leaving 19 bases between the germline ends. The germline V gene sets CDR1 to SGHRS and CDR2 to YFSETQ.